One and the same sample provided the 18 T cell receptor beta chains below, sequenced in a study of neurological immune-mediated disorders. Time point specified: longitudinal time-point 2. TCRdb independently ran MiXCR on the 5' RACE reads; one entry per CDR3 protein. Seen here are tens of thousands of distinct CDR3 sequences, less than 10% observed once, and the top ten hold around 12%. Sequencing input: PBMCs. These receptors were obtained from a man aged 30-40 years in good health.

In its sample, this clonotype was seen many times. The rearrangement links TRBV20-1 to TRBJ2-5, with 7 nucleotides matching TRBD2. The junction had 5 bases not matched to a gene; V was cut back by 0 bases and J by 1 base. The germline V gene has CDR1 DFQATT and CDR2 SNEGSKA (reference sequence). CDR3 size: 15 residues. DNA of the CDR3: TGCAGTGCTAGAGAAGGAGCGGGGATCCAAGAGACCCAGTACTTC. This translates into CSAREGAGIQETQYF.

This clonotype was seen repeatedly, ten times or more. Written as DNA, the CDR3 is TGTGCCAGCTCACCACCTTCAGCTGAGCGTGAGCAGTTCTTC. Encoded protein: CASSPPSAEREQFF. The chain joins TRBV18 to TRBJ2-1; D is uncertain. Germline-derived CDR1 and CDR2 are KGHSH and LQKENI. The germline V and J ends were trimmed by 0 bases and 9 bases, with 12 bases remaining between them. The CDR3 spans 14 residues.

V gene TRBV7-2 combines with J gene TRBJ1-2, with D tentatively TRBD1 (5 bases). Germline V gives CDR1 SGHTA, CDR2 FQGNSA. The CDR3 covers 13 residues. The V end was cut by 1 base, the J end by 3 bases, with 6 bases between. The CDR3 sequence is CASSLVRDYGYTF. The CDR3 DNA sequence: TGTGCCAGCAGCTTAGTCAGGGACTATGGCTACACCTTC.

This clonotype has a count of ten or more. The chain has TRBV18 and TRBJ1-4; D perhaps matches TRBD1 (5 bases). Germline V gene lookup returns CDR1 KGHSH and CDR2 LQKENI. V was shortened by 4 bases and J by 11 bases, with 17 bases between the two germline ends. The CDR3 has 14 amino acids. CDR3 DNA sequence: TGTGCCAGCTCACTCCGGGACGGGGGAGTGAAACTGTTTTTT. The encoded protein is CASSLRDGGVKLFF.

Worth noting for this clonotype: This clone may be a read error of a much larger clone one base away. The J gene is TRBJ1-5, the V gene TRBV5-1; D gene uncertain. Germline V lookup: CDR1 SGHRS, CDR2 YFSETQ. Trimming stripped 0 bases from V and 14 bases from J, with 12 bases between. The CDR3 length is 12 residues. DNA for the CDR3: TGCGCCAGCAGCTTGGATTCTGAAGTTAAGCATTTT. This encodes CASSLDSEVKHF. The variable domain in full, with the rest retrieved from reference TRBV5-1 and TRBJ1-5, is KAGVTQTPRYLIKTRGQQVTLSCSPISGHRSVSWYQQTPGQGLQFLFEYFSETQRNKGNFPGRFSGRQFSNSRSEMNVSTLELGDSALYLCASSLDSEVKHFGDGTRLSIL.

This clonotype was seen repeatedly, ten times or more. The chain combines TRBV5-1 with TRBJ1-3; 7 nucleotides line up with TRBD1. There are 15 residues in the CDR3. V lost 0 bases to trimming and J lost 4 bases; unmatched junction nucleotides: 4. From germline, CDR1 is SGHRS and CDR2 YFSETQ. DNA of the CDR3: TGCGCCAGCAGCTTGGCGCAGGGGGGCGGAAACACCATATATTTT. Amino acid sequence: CASSLAQGGGNTIYF.

At least ten counts were recorded for this clonotype. The chain is built from TRBV7-2 and TRBJ1-2, with 9 bases aligning to TRBD1. The length of the CDR3 is 15 residues. V lost 2 bases, J lost 7 bases, and 8 bases stayed unmatched. CDR1 and CDR2 (germline): SGHTA, FQGNSA. CDR3 protein: CASSLTGQGLGGYTF. CDR3 bases: TGTGCCAGCAGCTTAACCGGACAGGGGTTGGGTGGCTACACCTTC.

This clonotype has ten or more counts. This rearrangement joins TRBV5-1 to TRBJ1-4, with 9 bases matching TRBD1. V gave up 4 bases and J gave up 7 bases; unmatched junction bases: 8. This CDR3 region has 15 residues. The V gene's germline CDR1 is SGHRS and CDR2 YFSETQ. The CDR3 region has the DNA TGCGCCAGCAGCACCACTACAGGGGGCGTTGAAAAACTGTTTTTT. Its protein product is CASSTTTGGVEKLFF. Variable domain in full (rest from reference TRBV5-1 and TRBJ1-4): KAGVTQTPRYLIKTRGQQVTLSCSPISGHRSVSWYQQTPGQGLQFLFEYFSETQRNKGNFPGRFSGRQFSNSRSEMNVSTLELGDSALYLCASSTTTGGVEKLFFGSGTQLSVL.

This sequence joins TRBV29-1 and TRBJ1-1; D is perhaps TRBD1 (6 bases). V lost 7 bases, J lost 4 bases, and 16 bases lay in between. Germline V gene sequence: CDR1 SQVTM, CDR2 ANQGSEA. This CDR3 comprises 13 residues. CDR3 sequence: CSGIYREGTEAFF. The DNA of the CDR3 is TGCAGCGGGATATACAGGGAAGGCACTGAAGCTTTCTTT.

This clonotype has at least ten counts. CDR3 sequence reads: CASSRGAGGGEAFF. DNA for the CDR3: TGTGCCAGCAGCAGAGGGGCAGGAGGGGGTGAAGCTTTCTTT. This chain connects TRBV21-1 to TRBJ1-1. TRBV21-1 constitutes a pseudogene. The CDR3 loop spans 14 amino acids.

Many counts were recorded for this clonotype. The chain joins TRBV15 to TRBJ1-1; 8 positions match TRBD1. The CDR3 is 14 amino acids. From germline, CDR1 is LNHNV and CDR2 YYDKDF (reference sequence). With 3 bases clipped from V and 0 bases from J, the junction kept 0 bases outside the gene matches. The CDR3 sequence is CATSRDRVNTEAFF. The CDR3 DNA sequence: TGTGCCACCAGCAGGGACAGGGTGAACACTGAAGCTTTCTTT.

This clonotype came up many times. The chain couples TRBV2 to TRBJ2-2; either TRBD1 or TRBD2 may supply D (5 bases each). The CDR3 sequence is 16 residues long. Trimming shortened V by 7 bases and J by 7 bases, and 22 bases separated the two germline ends. CDR1 SNHLY and CDR2 FYNNEI come from the germline V gene. CDR3 sequence: CASIPHFGQGDGELFF. CDR3 nucleotide sequence: TGTGCCAGCATTCCCCATTTTGGGCAGGGAGACGGGGAGCTGTTTTTT.

The table lists this clonotype with many counts. The rearrangement joins TRBV11-2 to TRBJ2-7, with TRBD2 matching over 9 bases. The CDR3 spans 17 residues. Trimming cost V 2 bases and J 5 bases; bases outside gene matches: 13. Germline V CDR1 and CDR2: SGHAT, FQNNGV. This CDR3 reads CASSLPTGAGGPHEQYF. The DNA for the CDR3 is TGTGCCAGCAGCTTACCCACGGGGGCGGGAGGGCCGCACGAGCAGTACTTC. The whole variable domain, filled in from reference TRBV11-2 and TRBJ2-7, reads EAGVAQSPRYKIIEKRQSVAFWCNPISGHATLYWYQQILGQGPKLLIQFQNNGVVDDSQLPKDRFSAERLKGVDSTLKIQPAKLEDSAVYLCASSLPTGAGGPHEQYFGPGTRLTVT.

This clonotype has a count of ten or more. The chain is built from TRBV10-2 and TRBJ1-4, with 9 positions matching TRBD1. The CDR3 consists of 15 residues. V dropped 3 bases and J dropped 14; count of bases not matched to a gene: 13. CDR1 is WSHSY and CDR2 is SAAADI in the germline V gene. The CDR3 loop is CASSDVPGQGDWLFF. The CDR3 DNA is TGCGCCAGCAGTGACGTCCCGGGACAGGGAGATTGGCTGTTTTTT.

This clonotype was seen ten or more times. V and J are TRBV11-2 and TRBJ2-1; D not resolved. Trimming removed 5 bases at V and 9 bases at J, with 8 bases between. The CDR3 is 11 amino acids. From germline, CDR1 is SGHAT and CDR2 FQNNGV. CDR3 DNA: TGTGCCAGCAGCCTCCTCGGTGAGCAGTTCTTC. It encodes CASSLLGEQFF.

In this sample, this clonotype turned up many times. The V gene is TRBV5-5, the J gene TRBJ1-1; TRBD1 is a possible D gene (6 bases). CDR1 and CDR2 (germline): SGHKS, YYEKEE (reference sequence). Deletions cut 2 bases from V and 4 bases from J, with 12 bases between. The CDR3 extends over 14 amino acids. Here the CDR3 DNA reads TGTGCCAGCAGCTTCACAGGGACGGGCACTGAAGCTTTCTTT. Amino acids: CASSFTGTGTEAFF.

This clonotype was seen repeatedly, ten times or more. The chain carries TRBV29-1 and TRBJ1-5; D is possibly TRBD1 (5 bases). The CDR3 totals 15 residues. Trimming cost V 6 bases and J 5 bases, with 20 bases left between them. CDR1 and CDR2 from the germline V gene are SQVTM and ANQGSEA. CDR3: CSVTTGGKGDQPQHF. CDR3 sequence (DNA): TGCAGCGTAACCACGGGGGGAAAGGGCGATCAGCCCCAGCATTTT.

This clonotype was recorded many times. DNA for the CDR3: TGCGCCAGCAGCCAGGAGGTGAATCAGCCCCAGCATTTT. It specifies CASSQEVNQPQHF. The chain carries TRBV4-1 and TRBJ1-5; D unresolved. The CDR3 contains 13 residues. Deletions cut 3 bases from V and 4 bases from J, with 7 bases between. From germline, CDR1 is MGHRA and CDR2 YSYEKL.